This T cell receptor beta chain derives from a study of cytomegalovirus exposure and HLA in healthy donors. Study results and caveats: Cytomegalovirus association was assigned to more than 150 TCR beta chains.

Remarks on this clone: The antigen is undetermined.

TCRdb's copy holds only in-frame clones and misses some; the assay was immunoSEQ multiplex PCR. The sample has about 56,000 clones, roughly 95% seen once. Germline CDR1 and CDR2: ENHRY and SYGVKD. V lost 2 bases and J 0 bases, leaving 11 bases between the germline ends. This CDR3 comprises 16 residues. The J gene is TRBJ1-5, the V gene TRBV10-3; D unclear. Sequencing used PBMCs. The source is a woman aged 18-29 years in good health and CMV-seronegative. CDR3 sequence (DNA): TGTGCCATCAGTGAGGCGAGGGCAGATAGCAATCAGCCCCAGCATTTT. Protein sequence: CAISEARADSNQPQHF.